Following are 31 T cell receptor beta chains from one sample sequenced in a study of early T cells in non-severe SARS-CoV-2 infection. One entry per CDR3 protein, called by TCRdb with MiXCR from the 5' RACE reads. There are about 64,000 distinct CDR3 sequences in the sample; approximately 14% occur only once, and 4% to 4.5% lies in the top ten. Sequencing used whole blood. Receptors were obtained from an adult who was a healthcare worker with PCR-confirmed SARS-CoV-2 infection or an uninfected control (not recorded which).

The V gene is TRBV20-1, the J gene TRBJ2-7; TRBD1 or TRBD2 may be the D gene (7 bases each). The CDR3 runs to 16 residues. Trimming took 0 bases from V and 3 from J, leaving 18 bases between them. The germline gives CDR1 DFQATT, CDR2 SNEGSKA (reference sequence). CDR3 DNA sequence: TGCAGTGCTAGAGAGTCAGGGGGGGCCAAACGCTACGAGCAGTACTTC. Translating it yields CSARESGGAKRYEQYF.

The chain employs TRBV7-2 and TRBJ2-5; either TRBD1 or TRBD2 may supply D (5 bases each). CDR1 and CDR2 (germline): SGHTA, FQGNSA. The V end lost 5 bases, the J end lost 5 bases, and 15 bases lay between the germline ends. This CDR3 contains 14 residues. DNA of the CDR3: TGTGCCAGCAGCCCCCGTTGGGGGACGGAGACCCAGTACTTC. This sequence encodes CASSPRWGTETQYF.

This clonotype appeared many times. This chain connects TRBV19 to TRBJ2-7; D remains unclear. This CDR3 has 15 amino acids. Germline-derived CDR1 and CDR2 are LNHDA and SQIVND (reference sequence). The V end lost 3 bases, the J end lost 0 bases, and 12 bases lay between the germline ends. Here the CDR3 DNA reads TGTGCCAGTAGTATGGCGCAGGAATCCTCCTACGAGCAGTACTTC. This sequence encodes CASSMAQESSYEQYF. Drawing the rest from reference TRBV19 and TRBJ2-7, the complete variable domain is DGGITQSPKYLFRKEGQNVTLSCEQNLNHDAMYWYRQDPGQGLRLIYYSQIVNDFQKGDIAEGYSVSREKKESFPLTVTSAQKNPTAFYLCASSMAQESSYEQYFGPGTRLTVT.

Ten or more counts support this clonotype. This chain joins TRBV7-9 and TRBJ2-4; no firm D call. CDR3 length: 14 amino acids. Per germline, CDR1 SEHNR and CDR2 FQNEAQ (reference sequence). Trimming took off 4 bases at V and 5 bases at J, with 12 bases between the two ends. CDR3 in amino acids: CASSSTRIQNIQYF. Written as DNA, the CDR3 is TGTGCCAGCAGCTCCACCCGGATACAAAACATTCAGTACTTC.

This clonotype was counted a few times. V usage is TRBV28 and J usage is TRBJ2-7; 9 bases match TRBD1. The CDR3 covers 13 residues. The germline gives CDR1 MDHEN, CDR2 SYDVKM. V was clipped by 8 bases and J by 2 bases; unmatched bases: 4. The CDR3 sequence: CASQGTGPYEQYF. Written as DNA, the CDR3 is TGTGCCAGCCAGGGGACAGGGCCCTACGAGCAGTACTTC. Using reference TRBV28 and TRBJ2-7 for the parts outside the CDR3, the full variable domain is DVKVTQSSRYLVKRTGEKVFLECVQDMDHENMFWYRQDPGLGLRLIYFSYDVKMKEKGDIPEGYSVSREKKERFSLILESASTNQTSMYLCASQGTGPYEQYFGPGTRLTVT.

Comments on this clonotype: One junction end does not reproduce the germline sequence, and a read error may be involved. The rearrangement uses TRBV5-1 and TRBJ1-1; D may be TRBD1 (6 bases). Germline values: CDR1 SGHRS, CDR2 YFSETQ. This CDR3 has 15 residues. The CDR3 sequence: CGSSPDGQRNTEAFF. The CDR3 region has the DNA TGCGGCAGCAGCCCGGACGGACAGAGGAACACTGAAGCTTTCTTT.

This chain joins TRBV2 and TRBJ2-1, with D maybe TRBD2 (6 bases). This CDR3 spans 11 amino acids. Trimming removed 6 bases at V and 10 bases at J, with 10 bases between. The germline V gene has CDR1 SNHLY and CDR2 FYNNEI. DNA for the CDR3: TGTGCCAGCAGGGGAGGATTCGAGCAGTTCTTC. Its protein product is CASRGGFEQFF.

The CDR3 bases are TGTGCCAGCAGTACCCAACAGGGGGGGGAGGAAAACATTCAGTACTTC. Protein sequence: CASSTQQGGEENIQYF. The chain uses TRBV27 and TRBJ2-4, with D possibly matching TRBD1 (8 bases). Germline V gives CDR1 MNHEY, CDR2 SMNVEV (reference sequence). Between the trimmed V and J ends, which lost 5 bases and 5 bases, there was a span of 19 bases. The CDR3 length is 16 residues.

At least ten counts were recorded for this clonotype. The rearrangement links TRBV5-4 to TRBJ2-3; 11 positions agree with TRBD2. CDR1 is SGHNT and CDR2 is YYREEE in the germline V gene (reference sequence). This CDR3 region has 15 residues. The ends lost 5 bases at V and 4 bases at J; junction bases unmatched: 6. This CDR3 reads CASRYSGGAADTQYF. CDR3 bases: TGTGCCAGCAGATATAGCGGGGGGGCGGCAGATACGCAGTATTTT.

This clonotype was detected a few times. This chain connects TRBV7-8 to TRBJ2-5, with D unresolved. The ends were cut back, 5 bases at V and 10 bases at J, with 11 bases in the middle. Germline V gives CDR1 SGHVS, CDR2 FQNEAQ. The CDR3 sequence is 11 residues long. The CDR3 sequence: CASSVVADQYF. The DNA for the CDR3 is TGTGCCAGCAGCGTCGTGGCGGACCAGTACTTC.

This clonotype was observed at least ten times. The rearrangement joins TRBV19 to TRBJ2-6, with D perhaps TRBD1 (5 bases). This CDR3 spans 16 amino acids. CDR1 LNHDA and CDR2 SQIVND come from the germline V gene (reference sequence). V was shortened by 1 base and J by 0 bases, with 7 bases between the two germline ends. The CDR3 DNA reads as TGTGCCAGTAGTATAGTAAGGGGCTCTGGGGCCAACGTCCTGACTTTC. It codes for CASSIVRGSGANVLTF.

Ten or more counts support this clonotype. The chain couples TRBV6-2 or TRBV6-3 to TRBJ2-2, with 12 bases lining up with TRBD1. The germline CDR1 and CDR2 sequences are MNHEY and SVGEGT. The V gene end was trimmed by 4 bases and the J gene end by 0 bases; junction bases not matched to a gene: 9. This CDR3 contains 19 residues. This chain's CDR3 is CASSFPTRDRGPNTGELFF. The CDR3 DNA follows: TGTGCCAGCAGTTTCCCCACGAGGGACAGGGGGCCGAACACCGGGGAGCTGTTTTTT.

This chain uses TRBV4-1 with TRBJ1-2; 9 bases are shared with TRBD1. The CDR3 sequence is 16 residues long. Trimming cost V 6 bases and J 1 base; bases outside gene matches: 9. Germline V gene lookup returns CDR1 MGHRA and CDR2 YSYEKL. The DNA for the CDR3 is TGCGCCAGCAGTAAAACAGGGGGCGCGGATAACTATGGCTACACCTTC. Translating gives CASSKTGGADNYGYTF.

This chain joins TRBV12-3 or TRBV12-4 and TRBJ2-3; 9 bases fit TRBD2. J gave up 4 bases and V 6 bases, and 11 bases lay outside the gene matches. CDR3 size: 16 residues. The CDR3 DNA follows: TGTGCCAGCAGCCCAAGAATAGCGGGGGACTCAGATACGCAGTATTTT. This codes for CASSPRIAGDSDTQYF.

This clonotype showed up many times. The rearrangement links TRBV20-1 to TRBJ1-2, with D hard to call. The germline V gene has CDR1 DFQATT and CDR2 SNEGSKA (reference sequence). V lost 6 bases and J lost 2, with 16 bases in between. CDR3 size: 14 residues. CDR3 sequence (DNA): TGCAGTGCGAGAACAGAAATCACGAACTATGGCTACACCTTC. It encodes CSARTEITNYGYTF.

This clonotype has only a few counts. The chain links TRBV4-1 to TRBJ1-4, with 9 bases identical to TRBD1. V trimming: 9 bases; J trimming: 6 bases; junction bases outside the gene matches: 17. Germline loops: CDR1 MGHRA, CDR2 YSYEKL. The CDR3 is made up of 17 amino acids. CDR3 nucleotides: TGCGCCAGTCGGAACCTCCACAGGGGGCGGCTGGATGAAAAACTGTTTTTT. It specifies CASRNLHRGRLDEKLFF.

The gene calls are TRBV3-1 and TRBJ2-7; either TRBD1 or TRBD2 may fit D (5 bases each). This CDR3 spans 14 amino acids. The germline V gene has CDR1 LGHDT and CDR2 YNNKEL (reference sequence). Trimming pared 0 bases from V and 3 bases from J, leaving 9 bases between. CDR3 protein: CASSQDHGGYEQYF. CDR3 nucleotide sequence: TGTGCCAGCAGCCAAGATCATGGGGGCTACGAGCAGTACTTC.

This clonotype has a count of ten or more. The chain joins TRBV6-2 or TRBV6-3 to TRBJ2-2, with TRBD2 as a possible D gene (5 bases). V shed 2 bases and J shed 6 bases, with 10 bases lying between them. Germline values: CDR1 MNHEY, CDR2 SVGEGT. This CDR3 has 14 residues. CDR3: CASSYIDGAGELFF. For the CDR3, the DNA is TGTGCCAGCAGTTACATTGACGGGGCCGGGGAGCTGTTTTTT.

A few counts support this clonotype. V gene TRBV10-3 combines with J gene TRBJ2-1; TRBD1 aligns across 7 bases. The V gene's germline CDR1 is ENHRY and CDR2 SYGVKD. J lost 8 bases, V lost 4 bases, and 11 bases had no gene match. The CDR3 is made up of 15 amino acids. The CDR3 DNA sequence: TGTGCCATCAGTGGGACAGGTCGCGAGTCCGATGAGCAGTTCTTC. Amino acids: CAISGTGRESDEQFF.

The chain couples TRBV10-3 to TRBJ1-1, with D possibly being TRBD1 (6 bases). Germline V lookup: CDR1 ENHRY, CDR2 SYGVKD. The CDR3 contains 13 residues. Trimming stripped 4 bases from V and 4 bases from J, with 10 bases between. The CDR3 DNA follows: TGTGCCATCAGTGGGCAGGGGTCCACTGAAGCTTTCTTT. Translated, it gives CAISGQGSTEAFF.

This clonotype showed up many times. The chain carries TRBV7-2 and TRBJ2-7; no definite D call. The CDR3 runs to 16 residues. Per the germline V gene, CDR1 is SGHTA and CDR2 is FQGNSA. V was shortened by 1 base and J by 0 bases, with 13 bases between the two germline ends. For the CDR3, the DNA is TGTGCCAGCAGCTTAGTACTGTACCCTACCTCCTACGAGCAGTACTTC. Translation: CASSLVLYPTSYEQYF.

This clonotype was counted between two and nine times. V is TRBV10-2 and J is TRBJ2-7; 10 bases are shared with TRBD1. V lost 5 bases and J lost 2; bases outside the gene matches: 3. The CDR3 is made up of 14 amino acids. Germline V lookup: CDR1 WSHSY, CDR2 SAAADI. The CDR3 sequence: CASSRTGGTYEQYF. CDR3 sequence (DNA): TGCGCCAGCAGTAGGACAGGGGGAACCTACGAGCAGTACTTC.

This clonotype was counted ten times or more. This chain links TRBV15 with TRBJ2-7; D gene unclear. The CDR3 covers 16 residues. V gave up 5 bases and J gave up 0 bases, with 17 bases separating them. Germline V lookup: CDR1 LNHNV, CDR2 YYDKDF (reference sequence). The CDR3 bases are TGTGCCACCAGCGTAGCCGCCGGGCCCAGCTCCTACGAGCAGTACTTC. It is translated as CATSVAAGPSSYEQYF.

This clonotype was detected only a few times. The chain is built from TRBV29-1 and TRBJ2-5; D is undetermined. This CDR3 has 14 residues. Trimming removed 6 bases at V and 1 base at J, with 15 bases between. CDR1 is SQVTM, CDR2 ANQGSEA, per germline. CDR3 sequence (DNA): TGCAGCGTCGCCTTTATAGGGCTCCAAGAGACCCAGTACTTC. As protein: CSVAFIGLQETQYF. Using reference TRBV29-1 and TRBJ2-5 for the parts outside the CDR3, the full variable domain is SAVISQKPSRDICQRGTSLTIQCQVDSQVTMMFWYRQQPGQSLTLIATANQGSEATYESGFVIDKFPISRPNLTFSTLTVSNMSPEDSSIYLCSVAFIGLQETQYFGPGTRLLVL.

This rearrangement joins TRBV20-1 to TRBJ2-7; 8 bases align to TRBD1. This CDR3 region has 15 residues. V trimming: 0 bases; J trimming: 7 bases; junction bases outside the gene matches: 11. Germline CDR1 is DFQATT and CDR2 is SNEGSKA (reference sequence). CDR3 DNA: TGCAGTGCTAGAGATCACCAGGGGGCGGCGGAAGAGCAGTACTTC. Protein: CSARDHQGAAEEQYF.

As regards this clonotype: This CDR3 is missing its conserved last phenylalanine or tryptophan, likely due to a read error. This chain links TRBV9 with TRBJ2-2; 9 bases map to TRBD2. The CDR3 contains 16 residues. Germline assignment: CDR1 SGDLS and CDR2 YYNGEE. Trimming at V came to 0 bases and at J to 1 base, leaving 1 base not matched to a gene. CDR3 amino acids: CASSVASGMNTGELFL. DNA of the CDR3: TGTGCCAGCAGCGTAGCTAGCGGGATGAACACCGGGGAGCTGTTTTTG.

This clonotype was counted at least ten times. V usage is TRBV20-1 and J usage is TRBJ2-6, with D maybe TRBD2 (6 bases). CDR3 size: 14 residues. CDR1 is DFQATT, CDR2 SNEGSKA, per germline (reference sequence). Trimming took off 6 bases at V and 2 bases at J, with 11 bases between the two ends. Here the CDR3 reads CSARSGAGANVLTF. CDR3 nucleotide sequence: TGCAGTGCCCGTAGCGGAGCTGGGGCCAACGTCCTGACTTTC.

This clonotype was detected many times. The chain has TRBV5-1 and TRBJ1-3; D call uncertain. The V and J ends lost 0 bases and 0 bases respectively, with 7 bases between them. The germline CDR1 and CDR2 sequences are SGHRS and YFSETQ. The CDR3 is 15 residues long. The CDR3 sequence is CASSLVPSSGNTIYF. DNA for the CDR3: TGCGCCAGCAGCTTGGTTCCCAGCTCTGGAAACACCATATATTTT.

This sequence joins TRBV7-2 and TRBJ1-3; D not certain. V lost 1 base and J 4 bases, leaving 8 bases between the germline ends. Germline loops: CDR1 SGHTA, CDR2 FQGNSA. This CDR3 region has 14 residues. Written as DNA, the CDR3 is TGTGCCAGCAGCTTAGGCCAGTCCGGAAACACCATATATTTT. This gives the protein CASSLGQSGNTIYF.

The rearrangement uses TRBV6-2 or TRBV6-3 and TRBJ1-2; tentatively, D is TRBD1 (6 bases). The CDR3 totals 13 residues. V was trimmed by 8 bases and J by 5 bases, leaving 15 bases between them. Germline CDR1 and CDR2: MNHEY and SVGEGT. The CDR3 region is CASLYRVDYGYTF. The CDR3 nucleotides are TGTGCCAGCCTATACAGGGTTGATTATGGCTACACCTTC.

This clonotype was found a few times. J is TRBJ2-7 and V is TRBV27; 10 bases map to TRBD1. Germline V gene lookup returns CDR1 MNHEY and CDR2 SMNVEV (reference sequence). V lost 1 base, J lost 3 bases, and 18 bases stayed unmatched. The CDR3 is 20 amino acids. Written as DNA, the CDR3 is TGTGCCAGCAGTTTATTCCCACCGACAGGGGGCCAGCCCTCAAACTACGAGCAGTACTTC. This translates into CASSLFPPTGGQPSNYEQYF.